The 25 T cell receptor beta chains reported below all come from one sample, sequenced in a study of shared clonotypes between healthy human individuals. Sequenced by immunoSEQ multiplex PCR; TCRdb stores in-frame clones only, minus some. The profile shows over a million clones, around 74% of them singletons. The sample taken for sequencing was memory CD4+ T cells sorted from blood. Sample subset: CD45RA-negative fraction. The receptors were sampled from a man between 18 and 29 years old in good health.

The rearrangement joins TRBV11-2 to TRBJ2-3; D remains unclear. V lost 2 bases and J lost 8, with 5 bases in between. There are 11 residues in the CDR3. CDR1 and CDR2 from the germline V gene are SGHAT and FQNNGV. In DNA, the CDR3 is TGTGCCAGCAGCTTAAGCTCTACGCAGTATTTT. This translates into CASSLSSTQYF.

The gene calls are TRBV5-4 and TRBJ2-7; 9 bases agree with TRBD2. V trimming: 4 bases; J trimming: 2 bases; junction bases outside the gene matches: 10. The CDR3 consists of 16 residues. Germline values: CDR1 SGHNT, CDR2 YYREEE (reference sequence). DNA for the CDR3: TGTGCCAGCAGCAGCGTAGCGGGGGATGCCCCCTACGAGCAGTACTTC. Its protein is CASSSVAGDAPYEQYF. Based on the CDR3 plus reference TRBV5-4 and TRBJ2-7, the full variable domain is ETGVTQSPTHLIKTRGQQVTLRCSSQSGHNTVSWYQQALGQGPQFIFQYYREEENGRGNFPPRFSGLQFPNYSSELNVNALELDDSALYLCASSSVAGDAPYEQYFGPGTRLTVT.

This clone was detected once. The CDR3 DNA is TGTGCCAGCAGCCTAGGACAGGCAACTAATGAAAAACTGTTTTTT. This gives the protein CASSLGQATNEKLFF. The chain combines TRBV2 with TRBJ1-4; 7 bases align to TRBD1. This CDR3 has 15 amino acids. In germline, CDR1 is SNHLY, CDR2 FYNNEI. V was pared by 6 bases and J by 0 bases, with 4 bases of the junction left unmatched.

The rearrangement links TRBV5-4 to TRBJ2-7; TRBD1 agrees at 7 bases. The germline V gene has CDR1 SGHNT and CDR2 YYREEE (reference sequence). The CDR3 loop spans 14 amino acids. The junction had 7 bases not matched to a gene; V was cut back by 4 bases and J by 3 bases. The DNA for the CDR3 is TGTGCCAGCAGCCAACAGGGGAGCGGCTACGAGCAGTACTTC. Its protein product is CASSQQGSGYEQYF. Drawing the rest from reference TRBV5-4 and TRBJ2-7, the complete variable domain is ETGVTQSPTHLIKTRGQQVTLRCSSQSGHNTVSWYQQALGQGPQFIFQYYREEENGRGNFPPRFSGLQFPNYSSELNVNALELDDSALYLCASSQQGSGYEQYFGPGTRLTVT.

This clone was recorded many times. This rearrangement joins TRBV28 to TRBJ2-1, with D perhaps TRBD1 (6 bases). The V end lost 6 bases, the J end lost 12 bases, and 18 bases lay between the germline ends. Germline V gene data show CDR1 as MDHEN and CDR2 as SYDVKM. The CDR3 is 13 residues long. This CDR3 is CASSGTTGPRQFF. CDR3 nucleotides: TGTGCCAGCAGCGGGACGACAGGACCCAGGCAGTTCTTC.

Points on this clone: One base away lies a much larger clone, so this may be a sequencing read error. This chain links TRBV7-3 with TRBJ1-1; 10 bases map to TRBD1. The V gene's germline CDR1 is SGHTA and CDR2 FQGTGA. The CDR3 loop spans 14 amino acids. J lost 1 base, V lost 5 bases, and 1 base had no gene match. CDR3 sequence reads: CASSRDRGNTEAFF. CDR3 sequence (DNA): TGTGCCAGCAGCCGGGACAGGGGGAACACTGAAGCTTTCTTT.

The chain uses TRBV7-9 and TRBJ2-5; 9 positions agree with TRBD1. Germline assignment: CDR1 SEHNR and CDR2 FQNEAQ (reference sequence). The CDR3 contains 15 residues. J lost 4 bases, V lost 5 bases, and 8 bases had no gene match. CDR3 region: CASSSDRGAGETQYF. The DNA of the CDR3 is TGTGCCAGCAGCAGCGACAGGGGGGCGGGAGAGACCCAGTACTTC.

The chain is built from TRBV18 and TRBJ2-1; D is undetermined. Between the trimmed V and J ends, which lost 6 bases and 3 bases, there was a span of 12 bases. The CDR3 has 14 amino acids. CDR1 and CDR2 from the germline V gene are KGHSH and LQKENI. CDR3 in DNA: TGTGCCAGCTCTTCCGGGTCGCTCTACAATGAGCAGTTCTTC. Translating gives CASSSGSLYNEQFF. Based on the CDR3 plus reference TRBV18 and TRBJ2-1, the full variable domain is NAGVMQNPRHLVRRRGQEARLRCSPMKGHSHVYWYRQLPEEGLKFMVYLQKENIIDESGMPKERFSAEFPKEGPSILRIQQVVRGDSAAYFCASSSGSLYNEQFFGPGTRLTVL.

This clone has a handful of counts. The chain has TRBV5-4 and TRBJ1-1; no clear D. Germline V lookup: CDR1 SGHNT, CDR2 YYREEE (reference sequence). The CDR3 spans 13 residues. V was trimmed by 0 bases and J by 3 bases, leaving 6 bases between them. This chain's CDR3 is CASSLVDDTEAFF. In DNA, the CDR3 is TGTGCCAGCAGCTTGGTAGACGACACTGAAGCTTTCTTT.

The V call is TRBV5-1, the J call TRBJ2-6; tentative D call: TRBD2 (5 bases). From germline, CDR1 is SGHRS and CDR2 YFSETQ. Trimming removed 6 bases from V and 0 bases from J, with 10 bases in between. The CDR3 covers 15 residues. The CDR3 DNA sequence: TGCGCCAGCACTGAGGGTAACTCTGGGGCCAACGTCCTGACTTTC. It is translated as CASTEGNSGANVLTF.

The chain couples TRBV23-1 to TRBJ2-1; 12 positions match TRBD2. TRBV23-1 is classed as an ORF, of uncertain function. The CDR3 has 19 residues. V gave up 7 bases and J gave up 1 base; unmatched junction bases: 14. CDR3 in DNA: TGCGCCAGCATCAGACTAGCGGGAGTTTCAGTAGGGTCCTACAATGAGCAGTTCTTC. The encoded protein is CASIRLAGVSVGSYNEQFF.

The chain recombines TRBV7-2 with TRBJ2-7; TRBD2 aligns across 10 bases. The CDR3 covers 15 residues. Trimming at V came to 4 bases and at J to 7 bases, leaving 10 bases not matched to a gene. The germline V gene has CDR1 SGHTA and CDR2 FQGNSA. The DNA of the CDR3 is TGTGCCAGCAGCTGGAAAGCGGGAGGGGCAGGAGAGCAGTACTTC. Residues: CASSWKAGGAGEQYF.

This clone was recorded once. J is TRBJ2-3 and V is TRBV7-9; 10 bases match TRBD2. Germline V gene data show CDR1 as SEHNR and CDR2 as FQNEAQ (reference sequence). There are 15 residues in the CDR3. The J segment lost 5 bases and the V segment lost 4 bases, leaving 6 bases of the junction unmatched. CDR3: CASSSGASGGDTQYF. CDR3 sequence (DNA): TGTGCCAGCAGCTCCGGGGCTAGCGGGGGAGATACGCAGTATTTT.

The rearrangement uses TRBV6-6 and TRBJ2-5; D gene unclear. CDR1 MNHNY and CDR2 SVGAGI come from the germline V gene (reference sequence). The CDR3 consists of 11 residues. V was cut by 7 bases and J by 5 bases, with 8 bases left in between. CDR3 in amino acids: CASTLRETQYF. As DNA, the CDR3 is TGTGCCAGCACCTTAAGGGAGACCCAGTACTTC.

This clone was observed a few times. The V call is TRBV9, the J call TRBJ2-5; 8 nucleotides agree with TRBD2. V shed 4 bases, J shed 4 bases, and the junction held 9 bases outside the gene matches. The CDR3 consists of 15 residues. The germline CDR1 and CDR2 sequences are SGDLS and YYNGEE. The CDR3 spells CASSHGGGLAETQYF. The CDR3 region has the DNA TGTGCCAGCAGCCACGGCGGGGGGCTGGCAGAGACCCAGTACTTC.

The V and J genes are TRBV11-2 and TRBJ2-2, with 10 bases matching TRBD2. The germline V gene encodes CDR1 SGHAT and CDR2 FQNNGV. This CDR3 has 17 amino acids. The ends lost 5 bases at V and 4 bases at J; junction bases unmatched: 10. The CDR3: CASSPQISGRTTGELFF. As DNA, the CDR3 is TGTGCCAGCAGCCCCCAAATTAGCGGGAGGACCACCGGGGAGCTGTTTTTT.

This chain links TRBV11-2 with TRBJ2-2, with 8 bases identical to TRBD2. The junction had 9 bases not matched to a gene; V was cut back by 2 bases and J by 4 bases. The CDR3 extends over 17 amino acids. Per the germline V gene, CDR1 is SGHAT and CDR2 is FQNNGV. The CDR3 spells CASSLNPQRGSTGELFF. CDR3 nucleotide sequence: TGTGCCAGCAGCTTAAATCCCCAGCGGGGGAGCACCGGGGAGCTGTTTTTT.

This chain connects TRBV6-5 to TRBJ2-7; perhaps TRBD2 as D (6 bases). This CDR3 comprises 13 residues. Trimming pared 5 bases from V and 4 bases from J, leaving 12 bases between. Germline CDR1 reads MNHEY; CDR2 reads SVGAGI. The chain's CDR3 is CASSRETRYEQYF. The DNA of the CDR3 is TGTGCCAGCAGTCGGGAGACGAGATACGAGCAGTACTTC.

The chain combines TRBV6-1 with TRBJ2-2; 7 bases line up with TRBD1. CDR1 MNHNS and CDR2 SASEGT come from the germline V gene. Germline trimming cut 3 bases from V and 4 bases from J; bases unmatched to any gene: 11. The length of the CDR3 is 17 residues. The CDR3 coding sequence is TGTGCCAGCAGTGAGGAAACAGGGGTGCTACTCACCGGGGAGCTGTTTTTT. It encodes CASSEETGVLLTGELFF.

The J gene is TRBJ2-5, the V gene TRBV13; perhaps TRBD2 as D (5 bases). The germline V gene has CDR1 PRHDT and CDR2 FYEKMQ (reference sequence). Trimming took 5 bases from V and 5 from J, leaving 18 bases between them. This CDR3 has 15 amino acids. CDR3: CASSDSGHSGETQYF. The CDR3 coding sequence is TGTGCCAGCAGCGATAGTGGCCATTCGGGGGAGACCCAGTACTTC.

About this clone: Other DNA sequences in this sample translate to the same CDR3. This chain joins TRBV11-2 and TRBJ1-1, with TRBD1 identical over 7 bases. There are 15 residues in the CDR3. V was clipped by 3 bases and J by 0 bases; unmatched bases: 4. Germline loops: CDR1 SGHAT, CDR2 FQNNGV. CDR3 in amino acids: CASSLRGTVNTEAFF. The CDR3 nucleotides read TGTGCCAGCAGCTTGCGCGGGACAGTGAACACTGAAGCTTTCTTT.

Remarks on this clone: The same CDR3 is also encoded by other DNA sequences in this sample. The chain carries TRBV28 and TRBJ2-3; D unclear. V was pared by 6 bases and J by 6 bases, with 10 bases between. This CDR3 has 12 residues. Germline lookup yields CDR1 MDHEN and CDR2 SYDVKM. The CDR3 loop reads CASSSSVDTQYF. In nucleotides, the CDR3 is TGTGCCAGCAGCTCATCTGTCGATACGCAGTATTTT.

The chain links TRBV28 to TRBJ1-5, with a possible D match to TRBD1 (5 bases). The CDR3 totals 16 residues. Germline V gene sequence: CDR1 MDHEN, CDR2 SYDVKM. The V gene lost 3 bases and the J gene lost 0 bases, with 12 bases spanning the gap. The CDR3 sequence is CASSFRRGTSNQPQHF. The CDR3 nucleotides read TGTGCCAGCAGTTTCAGGAGGGGAACTAGCAATCAGCCCCAGCATTTT.

The chain is built from TRBV5-4 and TRBJ2-3; D is possibly TRBD1 or TRBD2 (5 bases each). V was shortened by 4 bases and J by 3 bases, with 12 bases between the two germline ends. CDR1 is SGHNT and CDR2 is YYREEE in the germline V gene (reference sequence). This CDR3 is built from 14 residues. The CDR3 here is CASSPGTVTDTQYF. The CDR3, as DNA: TGTGCCAGCAGCCCCGGGACGGTGACAGATACGCAGTATTTT.

As regards this clone: Other DNA sequences of this sample code for an identical CDR3. V and J are TRBV5-4 and TRBJ2-3; TRBD2 might be the D (6 bases). Germline CDR1 and CDR2: SGHNT and YYREEE (reference sequence). There are 13 residues in the CDR3. Trimming removed 1 base at V and 3 bases at J, with 6 bases between. CDR3 coding DNA: TGTGCCAGCAGCTTGCGGGGGACAGATACGCAGTATTTT. Residues: CASSLRGTDTQYF. Drawing the rest from reference TRBV5-4 and TRBJ2-3, the complete variable domain is ETGVTQSPTHLIKTRGQQVTLRCSSQSGHNTVSWYQQALGQGPQFIFQYYREEENGRGNFPPRFSGLQFPNYSSELNVNALELDDSALYLCASSLRGTDTQYFGPGTRLTVL.